The 21 T cell receptor beta chains below come from one sample, sequenced in a study of regulatory T cells in long-lasting Graves disease. Through Arm-PCR of CDR3 regions and iRepertoire HTBI primers, TCR beta libraries were built. TCRdb independently ran MiXCR on the multiplex PCR reads; one entry per CDR3 protein. The table lists some 460,000 distinct CDR3 sequences, 15% to 20% of them singletons. Time point given: newly diagnosed GD, antithyroid drugs for less than 3 months. Following extraction of RNA from PBMCs, that RNA was used to make the TCR library. Another study also made use of these data, one on T cells in Graves' hyperthyroidism and ophthalmopathy.

The sample was peripheral blood mononuclear cells (PBMCs), taken at new diagnosis, from a patient treated with antithyroid drugs. The origin of the receptors is a man aged 35 to 55 with Graves disease.

There are many counts of this clonotype. V gene TRBV5-1 combines with J gene TRBJ2-3; D ambiguous. The CDR3 is 13 residues long. The V end lost 4 bases, the J end lost 4 bases, and 10 bases lay between the germline ends. Germline values: CDR1 SGHRS, CDR2 YFSETQ. The CDR3 region has the DNA TGCGCCAGCAGCCGCCCCTATGCAGATACGCAGTATTTT. Its translation: CASSRPYADTQYF.

This clonotype was seen only once. With only one base between it and a far larger clone, this is likely a read error. This chain joins TRBV11-2 and TRBJ2-5, with D possibly being TRBD2 (5 bases). This CDR3 is 18 amino acids long. CDR1 is SGHAT and CDR2 is FQNNGV in the germline V gene. Trimming shortened V by 5 bases and J by 11 bases, and 33 bases separated the two germline ends. In nucleotides, the CDR3 is TGTGCCAGCAGCATGTCAGTTTGGCGGGCCAGCTCCTACAATGAGCAGTACTTC. Translated: CASSMSVWRASSYNEQYF.

J is TRBJ2-3 and V is TRBV7-2, with 7 bases identical to TRBD2. V shed 4 bases and J 6 bases; nucleotides not matched to a gene: 19. In germline, CDR1 is SGHTA, CDR2 FQGNSA. The CDR3 length is 18 residues. The CDR3 loop is CASSWDWGGPKSKDTQYF. CDR3 coding DNA: TGTGCCAGCAGCTGGGACTGGGGAGGGCCCAAATCTAAGGATACGCAGTATTTT.

The rearrangement links TRBV9 to TRBJ2-2; unclear D gene. Germline CDR1 reads SGDLS; CDR2 reads YYNGEE. The CDR3 has 15 amino acids. V was cut by 0 bases and J by 1 base, with 7 bases left in between. CDR3 coding DNA: TGTGCCAGCAGCGTAGTGGCAGGGAACACCGGGGAGCTGTTTTTT. This encodes CASSVVAGNTGELFF.

This clonotype was recorded at least ten times. The chain uses TRBV28 and TRBJ2-7; 9 bases fit TRBD1. Germline lookup yields CDR1 MDHEN and CDR2 SYDVKM. V was pared by 3 bases and J by 3 bases, with 6 bases of the junction left unmatched. This CDR3 has 15 amino acids. CDR3 amino acids: CASSLFSDRGYEQYF. The CDR3 region has the DNA TGTGCCAGCAGTTTGTTCTCGGACAGGGGCTACGAGCAGTACTTC.

For this clonotype: This could be a read error, since a much larger clone is one nucleotide away. This rearrangement joins TRBV15 to TRBJ2-1, with 9 bases matching TRBD2. Germline CDR1 is LNHNV and CDR2 is YYDKDF (reference sequence). The J segment lost 6 bases and the V segment lost 9 bases, leaving 9 bases of the junction unmatched. This CDR3 comprises 14 residues. The CDR3 nucleotides read TGTGCCACGACTAGCGGAGGTGGGCTCAATGAGCAGTTCTTC. This encodes CATTSGGGLNEQFF.

The sample holds a few counts of this clonotype. Here the CDR3 reads CASSYVGSSYNEQFF. CDR3 coding DNA: TGTGCCAGCAGTTACGTCGGGAGCTCCTACAATGAGCAGTTCTTC. The V and J genes are TRBV6-5 and TRBJ2-1; the D gene is possibly TRBD2 (6 bases). Germline V CDR1 and CDR2: MNHEY, SVGAGI. The CDR3 runs 15 residues. Trimming stripped 2 bases from V and 0 bases from J, with 8 bases between.

This clonotype was detected many times. V usage is TRBV28 and J usage is TRBJ2-5; 7 bases fit TRBD2. Germline V gene lookup returns CDR1 MDHEN and CDR2 SYDVKM. There are 15 residues in the CDR3. The junction had 6 bases not matched to a gene; V was cut back by 4 bases and J by 1 base. In nucleotides, the CDR3 is TGTGCCAGCAGTTCCTCGGGACTAACCCAAGAGACCCAGTACTTC. It specifies CASSSSGLTQETQYF.

There are a few counts of this clonotype. The chain uses TRBV18 and TRBJ2-3; TRBD1 matches 7 bases. Germline CDR1 is KGHSH and CDR2 is LQKENI. Germline trimming cut 3 bases from V and 5 bases from J; bases unmatched to any gene: 5. The CDR3 spans 14 residues. The CDR3 coding sequence is TGTGCCAGCTCACCCTTTGACAGGGAAGATACGCAGTATTTT. It codes for CASSPFDREDTQYF.

This clonotype was seen at least ten times. The chain joins TRBV11-2 to TRBJ1-3; tentatively, D is TRBD1 (5 bases). Germline V lookup: CDR1 SGHAT, CDR2 FQNNGV. Trimming cost V 5 bases and J 4 bases, with 15 bases left between them. CDR3 length: 15 residues. The CDR3 is CASSPRGFRGNTIYF. CDR3 bases: TGTGCCAGCAGCCCACGGGGGTTTCGCGGAAACACCATATATTTT.

Many counts were recorded for this clonotype. The V gene is TRBV2, the J gene TRBJ1-1, with 8 bases identical to TRBD1. V shed 5 bases and J 4 bases; nucleotides not matched to a gene: 6. The CDR3 covers 14 residues. CDR1 and CDR2 (germline): SNHLY, FYNNEI. The CDR3 sequence is CASSIRTGSTEAFF. DNA of the CDR3: TGTGCCAGCAGTATAAGGACAGGGAGCACTGAAGCTTTCTTT.

This clonotype was counted ten times or more. The chain recombines TRBV20-1 with TRBJ1-1, with 10 bases aligning to TRBD1. The CDR3 is made up of 15 amino acids. Trimming took 5 bases from V and 5 from J; bases not matched to a gene: 11. The V gene's germline CDR1 is DFQATT and CDR2 SNEGSKA (reference sequence). This chain's CDR3 is CSAYPRTGGGTEAFF. The CDR3 DNA reads TGCAGTGCTTATCCCAGGACAGGGGGGGGTACTGAAGCTTTCTTT.

This clonotype was recorded at least ten times. The V gene is TRBV20-1, the J gene TRBJ2-3; D gene ambiguous. V was shortened by 6 bases and J by 4 bases, with 11 bases between the two germline ends. Germline V gives CDR1 DFQATT, CDR2 SNEGSKA (reference sequence). This CDR3 region has 12 residues. The CDR3 reads CSANPMADTQYF. The CDR3 DNA is TGCAGTGCCAACCCAATGGCAGATACGCAGTATTTT.

This clonotype occurred many times. The chain combines TRBV3-1 with TRBJ1-1; TRBD1 is a possible D gene (5 bases). The CDR3 spans 14 residues. Germline CDR1 LGHDT, CDR2 YNNKEL (reference sequence). Between the trimmed V and J ends, which lost 1 base and 6 bases, there was a span of 12 bases. Here the CDR3 reads CASSQGRGTAEAFF. The CDR3, as DNA: TGTGCCAGCAGCCAAGGTAGGGGAACGGCTGAAGCTTTCTTT.

This clonotype was detected many times. This rearrangement joins TRBV2 to TRBJ2-7, with D uncertain. Deletions cut 6 bases from V and 6 bases from J, with 12 bases between. Germline-derived CDR1 and CDR2 are SNHLY and FYNNEI. This CDR3 is 12 amino acids long. This CDR3 is CASRGSAFEQYF. CDR3 in DNA: TGTGCCAGCAGGGGTTCGGCGTTCGAGCAGTACTTC.

This clonotype was observed at least ten times. V and J are TRBV5-1 and TRBJ2-1, with a possible D match to TRBD2 (6 bases). The ends were cut back, 3 bases at V and 8 bases at J, with 15 bases in the middle. Germline CDR1 is SGHRS and CDR2 is YFSETQ. The CDR3 runs 14 residues. The CDR3 protein is CASSSGLRVDEQFF. The CDR3 DNA follows: TGCGCCAGCAGCTCGGGACTCCGAGTCGATGAGCAGTTCTTC.

This clonotype was picked up a small number of times. The chain combines TRBV27 with TRBJ1-6, with D unresolved. The CDR3 contains 17 residues. The germline V gene encodes CDR1 MNHEY and CDR2 SMNVEV (reference sequence). Trimming removed 5 bases at V and 0 bases at J, with 14 bases between. CDR3 DNA: TGTGCCAGCAGTCGGAAAGACTGGAGCTCCTATAATTCACCCCTCCACTTT. Protein: CASSRKDWSSYNSPLHF.

This chain joins TRBV3-1 and TRBJ2-2, with 7 positions matching TRBD2. Germline assignment: CDR1 LGHDT and CDR2 YNNKEL (reference sequence). Losses at the gene ends were 4 bases for V and 5 bases for J; bases not matched to a gene: 4. The CDR3 contains 14 residues. The CDR3 DNA reads TGTGCCAGCAGCCCCGCGGGGGTTACCGGGGAGCTGTTTTTT. Translated: CASSPAGVTGELFF.

In its sample, this clonotype was seen a few times. The V and J genes are TRBV29-1 and TRBJ2-5; 9 bases match TRBD1. V was pared by 7 bases and J by 5 bases, with 5 bases of the junction left unmatched. The germline V gene has CDR1 SQVTM and CDR2 ANQGSEA. The CDR3 spans 12 residues. In nucleotides, the CDR3 is TGCAGCGGGGACAGGGTTTTGGAGACCCAGTACTTC. Encoded protein: CSGDRVLETQYF.

Comment on this clonotype: A much larger clone differs from this one at a single base, so this may be a read error. The chain combines TRBV29-1 with TRBJ2-1; 8 nucleotides align to TRBD2. Germline V gene sequence: CDR1 SQVTM, CDR2 ANQGSEA. This CDR3 is built from 13 residues. V lost 4 bases to trimming and J lost 6 bases; unmatched junction nucleotides: 5. CDR3 loop: CSVGLARGNEQFF. The CDR3 coding sequence is TGCAGCGTTGGACTAGCGAGAGGCAATGAGCAGTTCTTC.

This clonotype was counted many times. The chain combines TRBV11-2 with TRBJ2-7, with TRBD1 identical over 9 bases. The CDR3 runs 16 residues. Trimming removed 5 bases from V and 0 bases from J; junction bases left unmatched: 8. Germline lookup yields CDR1 SGHAT and CDR2 FQNNGV. CDR3 bases: TGTGCCAGCAGCGAATTACAGGGGGCGGGCTCCTACGAGCAGTACTTC. This gives the protein CASSELQGAGSYEQYF.